This TCR beta chain was identified in a study of T cells in Graves' hyperthyroidism and ophthalmopathy. Study results and caveats: Researchers report that a 13 V-J model separated ophthalmopathy from stable hyperthyroidism. Ophthalmopathy was identified by the model a median approximately 6.4 months ahead of onset.

Amplification of TCR beta CDR3 regions was performed using RNA transcripts as template. HTBI primers drove first-round RT-PCR of the TCR CDR3. MiXCR, run by TCRdb on the multiplex PCR reads, gives a single entry per CDR3 protein. Counted here are 450,000 to 700,000 distinct CDR3 sequences, roughly 46% occurring once; the ten biggest clones make up roughly 7.7%. Concerning this clonotype itself: As yet, its antigen is unknown. Given the absence of the conserved phenylalanine or tryptophan at the CDR3 end, a read error is likely.

CDR3 length: 15 amino acids. Between the trimmed V and J ends, which lost 5 bases and 0 bases, there was a span of 11 bases. From germline, CDR1 is SGHTA and CDR2 FQGTGA. Hyperthyroidism had been newly diagnosed in patients aged 18 to 65, and its duration was under 2 months. Patients with uncontrolled infections, other autoimmune diseases, pregnancy or lactation were excluded. The chain has TRBV7-3 and TRBJ1-3, with D perhaps matching TRBD1 (5 bases). Sequencing input: peripheral blood or thyroid tissue (not recorded which). The sequence derives from a woman younger than 35 with Graves' hyperthyroidism. The CDR3 here is CASSRGSSSGNTIYS. The CDR3 region has the DNA TGTGCCAGCAGCCGGGGCAGTAGCTCTGGAAACACCATATATTCT.